Following are 5 T cell receptor beta chains from one sample sequenced in a study of cytomegalovirus exposure and HLA in healthy donors. A multiplex PCR was run with 60 Vbeta primers and 13 Jbeta primers. TCRdb's copy holds only in-frame clones and misses some; the assay was immunoSEQ multiplex PCR. This repertoire shows some 130,000 clones, more than 70% found once; its top ten account for over 0.9%. The sequenced sample consisted of PBMCs. The receptors shown here come from a human donor in good health.

Details on this clone: The junction and the germline gene differ at one end; a read error may be behind it. The sample has other DNA sequences that encode this CDR3 too. V is TRBV4-1 and J is TRBJ2-7; no clear D gene. The CDR3 runs to 13 residues. The germline CDR1 and CDR2 sequences are MGHRA and YSYEKL. The CDR3 reads CASSQDRAYEQYF. CDR3 DNA: TGTGCCAGCAGCCAAGATCGAGCGTACGAGCAGTACTTC.

This clone was counted a few times. The chain recombines TRBV7-9 with TRBJ2-5, with D perhaps matching TRBD2 (5 bases). The germline V gene has CDR1 SEHNR and CDR2 FQNEAQ (reference sequence). The CDR3 is 14 amino acids. V was cut by 0 bases and J by 5 bases, with 10 bases left in between. This CDR3 is CASSLAPPGETQYF. CDR3 bases: TGTGCCAGCAGCTTAGCGCCACCGGGGGAGACCCAGTACTTC.

The gene calls are TRBV15 and TRBJ2-7, with D possibly matching TRBD1 (6 bases). Trimming removed 9 bases at V and 3 bases at J, with 18 bases between. The CDR3 extends over 14 amino acids. CDR1 is LNHNV, CDR2 YYDKDF, per germline (reference sequence). The CDR3: CATSTGNGNYEQYF. The CDR3 nucleotides read TGTGCCACTAGTACAGGGAACGGGAACTACGAGCAGTACTTC. The full variable domain, rest sourced from reference TRBV15 and TRBJ2-7, is DAMVIQNPRYQVTQFGKPVTLSCSQTLNHNVMYWYQQKSSQAPKLLFHYYDKDFNNEADTPDNFQSRRPNTSFCFLDIRSPGLGDTAMYLCATSTGNGNYEQYFGPGTRLTVT.

This clone was observed once. The rearrangement joins TRBV19 to TRBJ2-3; no definite D call. Germline CDR1 reads LNHDA; CDR2 reads SQIVND (reference sequence). Trimming took 3 bases from V and 2 from J, leaving 15 bases between them. The CDR3 sequence is 16 residues long. The CDR3 is CASSIDSVLLTDTQYF. The CDR3 coding sequence is TGTGCCAGTAGTATCGACTCGGTCCTTCTCACAGATACGCAGTATTTT.

The rearrangement uses TRBV2 and TRBJ2-7; 7 bases match TRBD2. With V trimmed by 2 bases and J by 3 bases, 7 bases remained unmatched. This CDR3 has 15 residues. Germline CDR1 and CDR2: SNHLY and FYNNEI. The CDR3 loop is CASSEIWRGNYEQYF. In DNA, the CDR3 is TGTGCCAGCAGTGAAATATGGCGGGGGAACTACGAGCAGTACTTC. Full variable domain (missing parts from reference TRBV2 and TRBJ2-7): EPEVTQTPSHQVTQMGQEVILRCVPISNHLYFYWYRQILGQKVEFLVSFYNNEISEKSEIFDDQFSVERPDGSNFTLKIRSTKLEDSAMYFCASSEIWRGNYEQYFGPGTRLTVT.